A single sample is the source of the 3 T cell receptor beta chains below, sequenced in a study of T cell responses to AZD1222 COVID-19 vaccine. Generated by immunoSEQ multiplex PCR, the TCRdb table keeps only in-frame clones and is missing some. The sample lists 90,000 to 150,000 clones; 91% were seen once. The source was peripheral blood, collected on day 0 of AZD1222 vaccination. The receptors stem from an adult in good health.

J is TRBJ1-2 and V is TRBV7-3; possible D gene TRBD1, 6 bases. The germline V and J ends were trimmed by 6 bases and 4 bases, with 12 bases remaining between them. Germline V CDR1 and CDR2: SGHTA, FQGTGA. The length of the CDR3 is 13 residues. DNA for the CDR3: TGTGCCAGCAGGCAACAGGGAATCTATGGCTACACCTTC. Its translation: CASRQQGIYGYTF.

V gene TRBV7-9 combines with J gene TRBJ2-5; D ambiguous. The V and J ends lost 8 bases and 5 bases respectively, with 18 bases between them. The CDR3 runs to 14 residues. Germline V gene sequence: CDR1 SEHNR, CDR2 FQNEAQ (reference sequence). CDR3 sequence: CASCRASPRETQYF. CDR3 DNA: TGTGCCAGCTGTCGGGCCTCCCCCAGGGAGACCCAGTACTTC.

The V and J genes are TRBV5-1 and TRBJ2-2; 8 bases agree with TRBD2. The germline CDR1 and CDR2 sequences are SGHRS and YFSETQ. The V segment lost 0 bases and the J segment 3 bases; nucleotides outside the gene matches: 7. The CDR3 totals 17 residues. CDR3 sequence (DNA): TGCGCCAGCAGCTTGGTTCGAGTACTAGCGGACACCGGGGAGCTGTTTTTT. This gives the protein CASSLVRVLADTGELFF.